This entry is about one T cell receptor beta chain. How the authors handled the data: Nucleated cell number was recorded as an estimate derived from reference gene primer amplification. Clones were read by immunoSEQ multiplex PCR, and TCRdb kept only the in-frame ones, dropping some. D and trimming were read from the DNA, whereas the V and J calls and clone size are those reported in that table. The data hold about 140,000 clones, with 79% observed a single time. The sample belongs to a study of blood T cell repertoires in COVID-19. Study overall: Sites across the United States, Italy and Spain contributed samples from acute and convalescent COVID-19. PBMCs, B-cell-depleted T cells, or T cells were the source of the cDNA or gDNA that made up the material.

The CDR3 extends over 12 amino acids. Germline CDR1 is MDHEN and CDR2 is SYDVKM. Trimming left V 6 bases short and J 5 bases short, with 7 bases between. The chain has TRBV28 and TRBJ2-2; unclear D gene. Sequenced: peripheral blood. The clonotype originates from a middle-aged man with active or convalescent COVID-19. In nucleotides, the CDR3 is TGTGCCAGCAGGCGGAGAACCGGGGAGCTGTTTTTT. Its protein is CASRRRTGELFF.